The 4 T cell receptor beta chains reported below all come from one sample, sequenced in a study of T cells in Graves' hyperthyroidism and ophthalmopathy. TCR beta CDR3 region amplification was performed from RNA transcripts. TCR CDR3 underwent first-round RT-PCR with the HTBI primer set. TCRdb recomputed calls from the multiplex PCR reads with MiXCR, one row per CDR3 protein. The sample gives over 550,000 distinct CDR3 sequences, 15% to 20% of which show up once; 18% is in the top ten. The sequencing input was blood. All receptors derive from a woman aged 18-35 years with Graves' hyperthyroidism.

The sample holds many counts of this clonotype. The chain combines TRBV6-9 with TRBJ2-7; no clear D. This CDR3 has 15 amino acids. The germline CDR1 and CDR2 sequences are MNHGY and SVAAGI. V was cut by 4 bases and J by 0 bases, with 13 bases left in between. The CDR3 loop reads CASSSRQTSSYEQYF. The DNA of the CDR3 is TGTGCCAGCAGTTCGCGGCAGACGAGCTCCTACGAGCAGTACTTC.

The rearrangement links TRBV28 to TRBJ1-2, with unresolved D. CDR3 length: 19 amino acids. Germline CDR1 reads MDHEN; CDR2 reads SYDVKM. Trimming took off 2 bases at V and 2 bases at J, with 24 bases between the two ends. This chain's CDR3 is CASSLSLRQARVINYGYTF. DNA of the CDR3: TGTGCCAGCAGTTTAAGTCTACGGCAGGCCCGGGTGATAAACTATGGCTACACCTTC.

A note on this clonotype: A much bigger clone sits one base away, suggesting this may be a read error. J is TRBJ2-4 and V is TRBV2; perhaps TRBD1 as D (5 bases). The V gene lost 6 bases and the J gene lost 0 bases, with 6 bases spanning the gap. Germline CDR1 is SNHLY and CDR2 is FYNNEI. The CDR3 covers 13 residues. This CDR3 reads CASRGLAKNIQYF. CDR3 DNA sequence: TGTGCCAGCAGGGGGCTAGCCAAAAACATTCAGTACTTC.

This clonotype occurred many times. The rearrangement uses TRBV11-2 and TRBJ2-5; D is undetermined. There are 12 residues in the CDR3. Germline lookup yields CDR1 SGHAT and CDR2 FQNNGV. The V end was cut by 0 bases, the J end by 5 bases, with 4 bases between. The CDR3 sequence: CASSLEAETQYF. For the CDR3, the DNA is TGTGCCAGCAGCTTAGAGGCGGAGACCCAGTACTTC. Based on the CDR3 plus reference TRBV11-2 and TRBJ2-5, the full variable domain is EAGVAQSPRYKIIEKRQSVAFWCNPISGHATLYWYQQILGQGPKLLIQFQNNGVVDDSQLPKDRFSAERLKGVDSTLKIQPAKLEDSAVYLCASSLEAETQYFGPGTRLLVL.